This passage covers 8 T cell receptor beta chains from one sample sequenced in a study of T-cell memory formation after mild COVID-19. TCRdb reprocessed the 5' RACE reads via MiXCR and lists one record per CDR3 protein. Of 400,000 to 550,000 distinct CDR3 sequences in the sample, approximately 25% were seen once. The sequenced material came from PBMCs or a T cell subset sorted from them (not recorded which). The origin of the receptors is an adult woman who had mild COVID-19 (a few samples of this study predate the infection). Cell type and time point are not known.

This clonotype was seen only a few times. The rearrangement joins TRBV6-5 to TRBJ1-3, with a possible D match to TRBD1 (6 bases). Trimming removed 6 bases from V and 6 bases from J, with 15 bases in between. Germline V gene data show CDR1 as MNHEY and CDR2 as SVGAGI. The CDR3 has 14 residues. This CDR3 is CASSLGGPQNTIYF. The CDR3 DNA reads as TGTGCCAGCAGCCTCGGGGGCCCGCAAAACACCATATATTTT.

This clonotype was seen more than once but under ten times. The chain couples TRBV5-5 to TRBJ2-1; 10 bases line up with TRBD1. Germline V gives CDR1 SGHKS, CDR2 YYEKEE (reference sequence). The J segment lost 9 bases and the V segment lost 3 bases, leaving 9 bases of the junction unmatched. The CDR3 is 15 amino acids. The chain's CDR3 is CASSSRQGAVVEQFF. Here the CDR3 DNA reads TGTGCCAGCAGCTCTCGACAGGGGGCTGTAGTTGAGCAGTTCTTC.

The chain combines TRBV5-1 with TRBJ1-6; TRBD1 matches 7 bases. CDR3 length equals 18 residues. Germline CDR1 and CDR2: SGHRS and YFSETQ. Trimming at V came to 4 bases and at J to 3 bases, leaving 13 bases not matched to a gene. The CDR3 coding sequence is TGCGCCAGCAGCCCTCCGAAGGGACAGCCACTCTATAATTCACCCCTCCACTTT. It is translated as CASSPPKGQPLYNSPLHF.

This rearrangement joins TRBV15 to TRBJ1-1, with D maybe TRBD1 (5 bases). The V and J ends lost 2 bases and 3 bases respectively, with 10 bases between them. This CDR3 has 14 amino acids. Germline V CDR1 and CDR2: LNHNV, YYDKDF (reference sequence). Here the CDR3 reads CATSRKGQDTEAFF. The CDR3 DNA follows: TGTGCCACCAGCAGAAAGGGGCAGGACACTGAAGCTTTCTTT.

This chain links TRBV12-3 or TRBV12-4 with TRBJ2-7, with a tentative D call TRBD2 (5 bases). V was clipped by 1 base and J by 4 bases, with 14 bases between them. This CDR3 spans 15 amino acids. CDR3 in amino acids: CASSLGNTPGYEQYF. The CDR3, as DNA: TGTGCCAGCAGTTTAGGGAACACGCCGGGGTACGAGCAGTACTTC.

The genes are TRBV19 and TRBJ1-5; tentatively, D is TRBD1 (5 bases). CDR1 is LNHDA and CDR2 is SQIVND in the germline V gene (reference sequence). The CDR3 is made up of 15 amino acids. Trimming left V 7 bases short and J 7 bases short, with 20 bases between. The CDR3 loop reads CASTSGEWRPQPQHF. CDR3 DNA sequence: TGTGCCAGTACCTCGGGGGAATGGCGCCCGCAGCCCCAGCATTTT.

This clonotype has just a few counts. The gene calls are TRBV7-2 and TRBJ1-1; maybe TRBD1 (5 bases). Germline V CDR1 and CDR2: SGHTA, FQGNSA. V shed 2 bases and J shed 3 bases, with 10 bases lying between them. The CDR3 length is 14 residues. CDR3 in amino acids: CASSLSPGDTEAFF. As DNA, the CDR3 is TGTGCCAGCAGCTTAAGCCCGGGGGACACTGAAGCTTTCTTT.

The J gene is TRBJ2-2, the V gene TRBV7-8; 7 positions agree with TRBD1. Looked up from germline, CDR1 is SGHVS and CDR2 is FQNEAQ. The CDR3 totals 14 residues. Trimming took 9 bases from V and 4 from J; bases not matched to a gene: 8. The DNA of the CDR3 is TGTGCCAGTATACAGGGGCCAGGCACCGGGGAGCTGTTTTTT. It specifies CASIQGPGTGELFF.